The TCR beta chain under discussion was sequenced for a study of T cell responses to AZD1222 COVID-19 vaccine. Regarding the study as a whole: Donors were mostly white British, more females; clonal diversity possibly underestimated. Seropositivity was recorded at baseline in only 6 or 7 AZD1222 recipients.

Trimming removed 2 bases at V and 5 bases at J, with 18 bases between. CDR1 is MNHEY and CDR2 is SVGEGT in the germline V gene. The CDR3 extends over 16 amino acids. Regarding this clone: Its target is not known.

TCRdb's table, derived via immunoSEQ multiplex PCR, lists solely in-frame clones and lacks some. This sample has fewer than 100,000 clones, with approximately 91% found just once. Sequencing was performed on peripheral blood, taken 28 days after the second AZD1222 dose. The TCR sequence derives from an adult who received the AZD1222 COVID-19 vaccine. V gene TRBV6-2 or TRBV6-3 combines with J gene TRBJ2-5, with D uncertain. The CDR3 sequence: CASSYAKGYVGETQYF. CDR3 nucleotides: TGTGCCAGCAGTTACGCAAAAGGCTACGTCGGGGAGACCCAGTACTTC.